This entry describes one T cell receptor (beta chain). Its antigen is unknown. Since all of the isolated RNA was reverse transcribed, expressed TCRB transcripts were what got sequenced. The assay was immunoSEQ multiplex PCR, and TCRdb's table has in-frame clones only and misses some. Seen here are around 500,000 clones, about 32% observed once, and the top ten hold 0.06% to 0.07%. The source of the sample is a study of beta chain features in type 1 diabetes. The study's findings and limits: Cells that show high TCR expression could be over-represented by cDNA sequencing.

Sorting with CD45RO/CCR7/CD25/CD127/CD95/CD27 yielded naive, central memory, regulatory and stem-like memory CD4+ cells. This clonotype was obtained from a man in his late teens or twenties in good health. The material sequenced was naive CD4+ T cells from blood.

The CDR3 DNA follows: TGTGCCAGCAGTTACTTCGTTGCCGGTGAGCAGTTCTTC. Its protein product is CASSYFVAGEQFF. V is TRBV6-5 and J is TRBJ2-1; D is uncertain. The germline V and J ends were trimmed by 1 base and 9 bases, with 10 bases remaining between them. There are 13 residues in the CDR3. Germline CDR1 and CDR2: MNHEY and SVGAGI.